Presented here are 6 T cell receptor beta chains from one specimen sequenced in a study of CD8 T cells in Susac syndrome. A quantity of about 0.5 to 1 ug RNA underwent reverse transcription using random hexamers. TCRdb used MiXCR to reprocess the immunoSEQ multiplex PCR reads, holding one entry per CDR3 protein. The table includes approximately 260,000 distinct CDR3 sequences, almost 97% detected once. Sequenced input: CD4+ T cells from PBMCs. All receptors derive from a human donor with Susac syndrome.

This clonotype was recorded only once. V usage is TRBV18 and J usage is TRBJ2-7; TRBD1 agrees at 9 bases. The V segment lost 3 bases and the J segment 9 bases; nucleotides outside the gene matches: 12. The CDR3 spans 15 residues. Germline V gene data show CDR1 as KGHSH and CDR2 as LQKENI. CDR3 sequence: CASSPPGDRESSQYF. In nucleotides, the CDR3 is TGTGCCAGCTCACCGCCCGGGGACAGGGAAAGCTCGCAGTACTTC.

The chain employs TRBV28 and TRBJ1-2; D remains ambiguous. The germline V gene has CDR1 MDHEN and CDR2 SYDVKM. Trimming left V 2 bases short and J 5 bases short, with 6 bases between. The CDR3 contains 12 residues. In DNA, the CDR3 is TGTGCCAGCAGTTTAACGGCTTATGGCTACACCTTC. This sequence encodes CASSLTAYGYTF.

This CDR3 is CASSLGDNNYGYTF. In DNA form, the CDR3 reads TGCGCCAGCAGCTTGGGGGACAACAACTATGGCTACACCTTC. The chain couples TRBV5-1 to TRBJ1-2; D might be TRBD1 (6 bases). V dropped 0 bases and J dropped 2 bases, with 8 bases sitting between them. This CDR3 is 14 amino acids long. The germline CDR1 and CDR2 sequences are SGHRS and YFSETQ.

This clonotype was counted a single time. V usage is TRBV5-4 and J usage is TRBJ1-4, with TRBD1 as a possible D gene (5 bases). The V end was cut by 3 bases, the J end by 6 bases, with 12 bases between. CDR1 is SGHNT and CDR2 is YYREEE in the germline V gene (reference sequence). The CDR3 has 14 amino acids. CDR3 DNA: TGTGCCAGCAGCTGGGGAGGGACGGATGAAAAACTGTTTTTT. It is translated as CASSWGGTDEKLFF.

The chain employs TRBV5-6 and TRBJ1-5, with D possibly matching TRBD1 (5 bases). Germline-derived CDR1 and CDR2 are SGHDT and YYEEEE. This CDR3 contains 14 residues. The germline V and J ends were trimmed by 1 base and 6 bases, with 11 bases remaining between them. CDR3 region: CASSLRGRFQPQHF. As DNA, the CDR3 is TGTGCCAGCAGCTTGCGGGGCCGTTTTCAGCCCCAGCATTTT.

V gene TRBV7-8 combines with J gene TRBJ1-5; D possibly corresponds to TRBD1 (5 bases). The CDR3 runs to 14 residues. V was clipped by 4 bases and J by 3 bases, with 10 bases between them. Germline V gene data show CDR1 as SGHVS and CDR2 as FQNEAQ. The CDR3, as DNA: TGTGCCAGCAGCTACGGGACTTCCAATCAGCCCCAGCATTTT. Translated, it gives CASSYGTSNQPQHF.